A single sample is the source of the 8 T cell receptor beta chains below, sequenced in a study of shared clonotypes between healthy human individuals. Libraries were prepared by immunoSEQ multiplex PCR; TCRdb keeps only in-frame clonotypes and omits some of them. The table lists 2 million to 2.5 million clones, around 95% of them singletons. The sample taken for sequencing was naive CD4+ T cells sorted from blood. The subset: CD45RA+ positively selected. These receptors all come from a young man in good health.

V is TRBV4-2 and J is TRBJ1-6; 9 bases line up with TRBD1. The J segment lost 6 bases and the V segment lost 5 bases, leaving 8 bases of the junction unmatched. CDR1 and CDR2 from the germline V gene are LGHNA and YNFKEQ. This CDR3 contains 16 residues. The CDR3 coding sequence is TGTGCCAGCAGCACCTCCGGGGGACAGGGTAATTCACCCCTCCACTTT. Residues: CASSTSGGQGNSPLHF.

The chain carries TRBV21-1 and TRBJ1-1. TRBV21-1 is a documented pseudogene. This CDR3 comprises 15 residues. The CDR3 DNA follows: TGTGCCAGCAGCAAAGATTCGGGGGAAATGATTGAAGCTTTCTTT. Protein: CASSKDSGEMIEAFF.

V and J are TRBV5-1 and TRBJ1-1; 7 bases align to TRBD1. The CDR3 loop spans 12 amino acids. Germline CDR1 SGHRS, CDR2 YFSETQ. Trimming took 6 bases from V and 7 from J; bases not matched to a gene: 6. CDR3 region: CASTGTDREAFF. The CDR3 bases are TGCGCCAGCACCGGGACAGATCGTGAAGCTTTCTTT.

The V gene is TRBV2, the J gene TRBJ1-5, with 9 bases lining up with TRBD1. CDR1 SNHLY and CDR2 FYNNEI come from the germline V gene. V gave up 2 bases and J gave up 5 bases; unmatched junction bases: 1. The CDR3 extends over 14 amino acids. Written as DNA, the CDR3 is TGTGCCAGCAGTGAAAGGACAGGGGATCAGCCCCAGCATTTT. Its translation is CASSERTGDQPQHF.

The V gene is TRBV5-1, the J gene TRBJ2-7; TRBD2 aligns across 7 bases. This CDR3 comprises 15 residues. V shed 2 bases, J shed 5 bases, and the junction held 10 bases outside the gene matches. Germline-derived CDR1 and CDR2 are SGHRS and YFSETQ. The CDR3 is CASSFSGGSNHEQYF. The DNA for the CDR3 is TGCGCCAGCAGCTTCTCCGGCGGGAGTAACCACGAGCAGTACTTC.

The chain employs TRBV25-1 and TRBJ2-1; the D gene could be TRBD1 or TRBD2 (6 bases each). This CDR3 has 17 amino acids. Looked up from germline, CDR1 is MGHDK and CDR2 is SYGVNS. V was cut by 4 bases and J by 4 bases, with 20 bases left in between. Here the CDR3 reads CASSAGLLRGAYNEQFF. The CDR3, as DNA: TGTGCCAGCAGTGCGGGACTCTTGAGGGGGGCATACAATGAGCAGTTCTTC.

With respect to this clone: Other DNA sequences in the same sample also yield this CDR3. The gene calls are TRBV19 and TRBJ1-6; perhaps TRBD1 as D (6 bases). The CDR3 is 14 residues long. V lost 3 bases, J lost 8 bases, and 11 bases lay in between. CDR1 and CDR2 from the germline V gene are LNHDA and SQIVND (reference sequence). The CDR3 is CASSILAGDSPLHF. Written as DNA, the CDR3 is TGTGCCAGTAGTATTCTTGCAGGGGATTCACCCCTCCACTTT.

The chain recombines TRBV6-5 with TRBJ2-3; 7 bases line up with TRBD2. The CDR3 runs 12 residues. Looked up from germline, CDR1 is MNHEY and CDR2 is SVGAGI. CDR3 protein: CAVGGPKDTQYF. For the CDR3, the DNA is TGTGCGGTGGGAGGGCCGAAGGATACGCAGTATTTT.